These T cell receptor beta chains were read from a single sample in a study of blood T cell repertoires in COVID-19. Profiling relied on immunoSEQ multiplex PCR, and the TCRdb table lists in-frame clones only, not all of them. This sample has about 200,000 clones, with more than 85% found just once. Sequences were obtained from peripheral blood. The source of these receptors is a man in his fifties or sixties with acute or convalescent COVID-19. Each CDR3 is given with its conserved first and last residue. The D gene is left open where the match is weak. Clone size appears in some rows only: once, few, many, or a class for an expanded clone.

>13|TRBV29-1|TRBD1|-|TRBJ2-1
CSGRTGGYNEQFF
TGCAGCGGCAGGACAGGGGGATACAATGAGCAGTTCTTC
>13|TRBV2|TRBD1|-|TRBJ2-5
CASGGQGLETQYF
TGTGCCAGCGGTGGACAGGGGTTGGAGACCCAGTACTTC
>14|TRBV7-8|TRBD1|once|TRBJ1-4
CASGKGTVNEKLFF
TGTGCCAGCGGGAAGGGGACAGTTAATGAAAAACTGTTTTTT
>14|TRBV5-4|TRBD1|-|TRBJ2-7
CASSSRKGALEQYF
TGTGCCAGCAGTTCGAGGAAGGGGGCGCTCGAGCAGTACTTC
>15|TRBV6-5|TRBD1|-|TRBJ1-5
CASRVGRGSNQPQHF
TGTGCCTCCCGGGTGGGCAGGGGGAGCAATCAGCCCCAGCATTTT
>19|TRBV13|TRBD2|-|TRBJ2-7
CASSFGLGAGLAGYYEQYF
TGTGCCAGCAGCTTTGGGCTCGGAGCGGGACTAGCGGGATACTACGAGCAGTACTTC
>15|TRBV2|-|-|TRBJ1-2
CAAWESGGSGYGYTF
TGTGCCGCCTGGGAGAGCGGGGGCTCGGGCTATGGCTACACCTTC
>15|TRBV11-2|TRBD2|-|TRBJ2-5
CASSRGGGVSETQYF
TGTGCCAGCAGCCGGGGGGGCGGTGTCTCAGAGACCCAGTACTTC
>14|TRBV18|-|-|TRBJ1-4
CASSLNQGREKLFF
TGTGCCAGCTCGCTGAACCAGGGTCGAGAAAAACTGTTTTTT
>15|TRBV9|TRBD1|-|TRBJ1-1
CASSGPRDRNTEAFF
TGTGCCAGCAGCGGACCCCGGGACAGAAACACTGAAGCTTTCTTT
>16|TRBV7-8|-|-|TRBJ1-5
CASSLSGHGSNQPQHF
TGTGCCAGCAGCTTATCGGGACATGGAAGCAATCAGCCCCAGCATTTT
>15|TRBV9|-|-|TRBJ1-4
CASSQSPSGGEKLFF
TGTGCCTCATCCCAATCCCCAAGCGGGGGCGAAAAACTGTTTTTT
>13|TRBV19|-|once|TRBJ1-2
CASSMGQRTGYTF
TGTGCCAGTAGTATGGGGCAGAGGACTGGCTACACCTTC
>15|TRBV9|-|-|TRBJ2-5
CASSVAQGMQETQYF
TGTGCCAGCAGCGTAGCTCAGGGGATGCAAGAGACCCAGTACTTC
>20|TRBV4-2|-|-|TRBJ1-4
CASSQDLIPGRVLTNEKLFF
TGTGCCAGCAGCCAAGATTTAATCCCGGGTCGGGTTCTAACTAATGAAAAACTGTTTTTT
>11|TRBV2|-|-|TRBJ2-1
CASSEGAEQFF
TGTGCCAGCAGTGAAGGGGCTGAGCAGTTCTTC
>13|TRBV5-4|TRBD1|few|TRBJ2-5
CASSPRQGRTQYF
TGTGCCAGCAGCCCACGACAGGGGCGGACCCAGTACTTC
>15|TRBV5-1|-|-|TRBJ2-7
CASSSQGGAFYEQYF
TGCGCCAGCAGCTCACAAGGTGGGGCTTTCTACGAGCAGTACTTC
>16|TRBV6-1|TRBD1|few|TRBJ1-5
CASSEVGTGGSQPQHF
TGTGCCAGCAGTGAAGTAGGGACAGGGGGTTCCCAGCCCCAGCATTTT
>16|TRBV6-5|-|-|TRBJ2-7
CASSLKNQDTSGEQYF
TGTGCCAGCAGTTTGAAAAATCAAGACACCTCTGGCGAGCAGTACTTC
>14|TRBV27|-|-|TRBJ2-7
CASSFTGQTYEQYF
TGTGCCAGCAGTTTCACCGGACAGACCTACGAGCAGTACTTC
>14|TRBV19|TRBD2|-|TRBJ2-7
CASSQTSGSYEQYF
TGTGCCAGTAGTCAGACTAGCGGGTCTTACGAGCAGTACTTC
>13|TRBV7-2|-|-|TRBJ1-1
CASSAQTNTEAFF
TGTGCCAGCAGCGCACAGACGAACACTGAAGCTTTCTTT
>13|TRBV7-9|TRBD1|-|TRBJ2-5
CASSPDRGETQYF
TGTGCCAGCAGCCCGGACAGGGGAGAGACCCAGTACTTC
>15|TRBV5-1|TRBD1|once|TRBJ2-7
CASSRDRGPGYEQYF
TGCGCCAGCAGCAGGGACAGAGGGCCGGGGTACGAGCAGTACTTC
>14|TRBV7-9|-|-|TRBJ1-1
CASSLQGMNTEAFF
TGTGCCAGCAGCTTGCAGGGGATGAACACTGAAGCTTTCTTT
>16|TRBV19|-|-|TRBJ1-1
CASSISVGWGGTEAFF
TGTGCCAGTAGTATAAGTGTCGGGTGGGGGGGCACTGAAGCTTTCTTT
>17|TRBV19|TRBD2|-|TRBJ2-2
CASSIRLAGVNTGELFF
TGTGCCAGTAGTATTCGACTAGCGGGGGTAAACACCGGGGAGCTGTTTTTT
>16|TRBV9|TRBD1|-|TRBJ2-1
CASSGVGKGAVNEQFF
TGTGCCAGCAGCGGCGTCGGGAAGGGGGCTGTCAATGAGCAGTTCTTC
>15|TRBV7-8|-|few|TRBJ1-5
CASSLIRGGNQPQHF
TGTGCCAGCAGCTTAATCCGGGGTGGCAATCAGCCCCAGCATTTT
>15|TRBV7-8|-|-|TRBJ1-1
CASSLASIRWTEAFF
TGTGCCAGCAGCTTAGCTAGTATTCGATGGACTGAAGCTTTCTTT
>16|TRBV27|TRBD1|-|TRBJ1-3
CASSLTGGNSGNTIYF
TGTGCCAGCAGTTTGACAGGGGGGAACTCTGGAAACACCATATATTTT
>15|TRBV7-2|TRBD2|-|TRBJ2-1
CASSSGLAGTHEQFF
TGTGCCAGCAGTAGCGGACTAGCGGGGACTCATGAGCAGTTCTTC
>15|TRBV7-8|-|-|TRBJ1-5
CASSLSDSANQPQHF
TGTGCCAGCAGCTTAAGCGACAGCGCCAATCAGCCCCAGCATTTT
>15|TRBV19|-|-|TRBJ2-7
CASSLGGGERYEQYF
TGTGCCAGTAGCTTGGGCGGCGGGGAGCGCTACGAGCAGTACTTC
>16|TRBV4-2|-|-|TRBJ1-1
CASSQEEANANTEAFF
TGTGCCAGCAGCCAAGAGGAGGCAAACGCTAACACTGAAGCTTTCTTT
>15|TRBV30|TRBD2|-|TRBJ2-1
CAWSVGGASYNEQFF
TGTGCCTGGAGTGTCGGGGGGGCGTCCTACAATGAGCAGTTCTTC